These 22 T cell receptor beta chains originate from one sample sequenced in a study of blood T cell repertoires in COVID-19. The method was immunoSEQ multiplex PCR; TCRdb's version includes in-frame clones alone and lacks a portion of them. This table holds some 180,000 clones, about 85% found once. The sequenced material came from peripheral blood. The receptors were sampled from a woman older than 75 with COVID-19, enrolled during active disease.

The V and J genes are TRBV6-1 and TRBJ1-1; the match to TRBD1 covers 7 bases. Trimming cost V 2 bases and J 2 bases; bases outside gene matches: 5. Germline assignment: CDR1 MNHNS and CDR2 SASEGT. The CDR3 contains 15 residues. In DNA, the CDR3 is TGTGCCAGCAGTGAACTCAACAGGGGAAACACTGAAGCTTTCTTT. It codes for CASSELNRGNTEAFF.

CDR3 amino acids: CASSNSGTGGFSYNSPLHF. The DNA for the CDR3 is TGTGCCAGCAGCAACTCCGGGACAGGGGGTTTTTCCTATAATTCACCCCTCCACTTT. V and J are TRBV6-6 and TRBJ1-6; 11 nucleotides line up with TRBD1. Germline-derived CDR1 and CDR2 are MNHNY and SVGAGI (reference sequence). The CDR3 sequence is 19 residues long. Germline trimming cut 6 bases from V and 1 base from J; bases unmatched to any gene: 11.

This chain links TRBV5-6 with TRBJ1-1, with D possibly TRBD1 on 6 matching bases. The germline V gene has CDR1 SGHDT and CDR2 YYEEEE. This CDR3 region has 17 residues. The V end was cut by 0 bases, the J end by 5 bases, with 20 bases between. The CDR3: CASSLGNLRGYPTEAFF. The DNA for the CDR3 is TGTGCCAGCAGCTTGGGGAACCTGAGGGGGTATCCGACTGAAGCTTTCTTT.

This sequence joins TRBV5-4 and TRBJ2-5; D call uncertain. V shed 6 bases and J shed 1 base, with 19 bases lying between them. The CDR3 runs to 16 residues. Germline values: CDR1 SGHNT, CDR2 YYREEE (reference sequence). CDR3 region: CASTLRVGTSQETQYF. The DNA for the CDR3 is TGTGCCAGCACCCTCCGGGTTGGCACCAGCCAAGAGACCCAGTACTTC.

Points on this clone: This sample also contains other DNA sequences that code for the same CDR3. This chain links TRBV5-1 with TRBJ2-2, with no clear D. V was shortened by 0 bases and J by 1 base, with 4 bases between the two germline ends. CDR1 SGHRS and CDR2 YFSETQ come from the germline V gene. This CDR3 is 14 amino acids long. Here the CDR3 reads CASSLAGNTGELFF. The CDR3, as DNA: TGCGCCAGCAGCTTGGCCGGGAACACCGGGGAGCTGTTTTTT.

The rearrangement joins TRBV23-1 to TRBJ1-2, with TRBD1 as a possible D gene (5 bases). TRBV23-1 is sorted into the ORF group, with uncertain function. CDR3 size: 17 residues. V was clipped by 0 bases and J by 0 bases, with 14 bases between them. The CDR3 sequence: CASSQSYRQSSNYGYTF. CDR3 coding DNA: TGCGCCAGCAGTCAATCGTATCGACAGTCCTCTAACTATGGCTACACCTTC.

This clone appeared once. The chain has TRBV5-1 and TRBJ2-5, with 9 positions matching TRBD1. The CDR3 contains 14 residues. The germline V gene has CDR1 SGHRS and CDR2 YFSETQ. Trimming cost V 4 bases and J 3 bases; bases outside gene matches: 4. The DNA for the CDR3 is TGCGCCAGCAGCCAGGGACAGGGAAAAGAGACCCAGTACTTC. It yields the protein CASSQGQGKETQYF.

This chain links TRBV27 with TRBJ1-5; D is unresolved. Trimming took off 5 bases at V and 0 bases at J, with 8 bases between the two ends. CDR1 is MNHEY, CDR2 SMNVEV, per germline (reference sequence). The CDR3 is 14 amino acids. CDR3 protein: CASSIGSSNQPQHF. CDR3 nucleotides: TGTGCCAGCAGTATAGGGAGTAGCAATCAGCCCCAGCATTTT.

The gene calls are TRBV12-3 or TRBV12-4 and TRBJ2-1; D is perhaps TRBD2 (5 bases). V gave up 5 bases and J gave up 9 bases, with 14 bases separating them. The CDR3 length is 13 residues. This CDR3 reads CASSLGGFGEQFF. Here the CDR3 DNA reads TGTGCCAGCAGTCTCGGCGGGTTTGGTGAGCAGTTCTTC.

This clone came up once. The CDR3 protein is CASSLAGREQTQYF. The CDR3 DNA is TGCGCCAGCAGCTTGGCGGGTCGGGAACAGACCCAGTACTTC. The rearrangement uses TRBV5-1 and TRBJ2-5, with D possibly matching TRBD2 (5 bases). The length of the CDR3 is 14 residues. From germline, CDR1 is SGHRS and CDR2 YFSETQ. V lost 0 bases to trimming and J lost 6 bases, with 12 bases between them. The variable domain in full, with the rest retrieved from reference TRBV5-1 and TRBJ2-5, is KAGVTQTPRYLIKTRGQQVTLSCSPISGHRSVSWYQQTPGQGLQFLFEYFSETQRNKGNFPGRFSGRQFSNSRSEMNVSTLELGDSALYLCASSLAGREQTQYFGPGTRLLVL.

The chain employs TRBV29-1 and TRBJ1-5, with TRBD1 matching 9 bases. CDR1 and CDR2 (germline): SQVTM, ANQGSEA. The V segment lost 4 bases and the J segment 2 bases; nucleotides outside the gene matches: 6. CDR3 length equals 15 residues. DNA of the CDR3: TGCAGCGTTGGGGACAGGGCATCGGGCAATCAGCCCCAGCATTTT. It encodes CSVGDRASGNQPQHF.

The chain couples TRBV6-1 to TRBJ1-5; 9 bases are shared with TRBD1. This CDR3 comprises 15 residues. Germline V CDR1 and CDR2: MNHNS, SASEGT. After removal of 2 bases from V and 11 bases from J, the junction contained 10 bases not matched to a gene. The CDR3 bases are TGTGCCAGCAGTGAATACAGGGGGCTTGGTTTGTCCCAGCATTTT. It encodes CASSEYRGLGLSQHF.

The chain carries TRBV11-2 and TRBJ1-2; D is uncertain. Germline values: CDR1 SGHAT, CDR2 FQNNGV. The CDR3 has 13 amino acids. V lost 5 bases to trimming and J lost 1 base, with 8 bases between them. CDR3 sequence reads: CASSGGFNYGYTF. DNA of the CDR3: TGTGCCAGCAGCGGCGGGTTTAACTATGGCTACACCTTC.

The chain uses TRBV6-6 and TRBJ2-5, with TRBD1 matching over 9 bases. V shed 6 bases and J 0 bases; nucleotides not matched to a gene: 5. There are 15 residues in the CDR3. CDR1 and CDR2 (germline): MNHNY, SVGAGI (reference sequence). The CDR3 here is CASRAGTGYQETQYF. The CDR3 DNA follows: TGTGCCAGCAGGGCCGGGACAGGGTACCAAGAGACCCAGTACTTC.

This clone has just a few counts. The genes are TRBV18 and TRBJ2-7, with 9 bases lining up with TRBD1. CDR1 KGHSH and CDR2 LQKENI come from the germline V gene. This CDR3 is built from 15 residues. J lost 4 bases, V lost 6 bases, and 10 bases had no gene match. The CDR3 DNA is TGTGCCAGCTCGCCAACCGGGACAGGGATTTACGAGCAGTACTTC. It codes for CASSPTGTGIYEQYF.

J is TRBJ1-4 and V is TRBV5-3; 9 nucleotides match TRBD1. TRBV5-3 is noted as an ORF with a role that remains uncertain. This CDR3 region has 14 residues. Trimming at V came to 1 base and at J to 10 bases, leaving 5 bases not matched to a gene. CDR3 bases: TGTGCCAGAAGCTTGCCGCGACAGGGGGTAAAACTGTTTTTT. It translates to CARSLPRQGVKLFF.

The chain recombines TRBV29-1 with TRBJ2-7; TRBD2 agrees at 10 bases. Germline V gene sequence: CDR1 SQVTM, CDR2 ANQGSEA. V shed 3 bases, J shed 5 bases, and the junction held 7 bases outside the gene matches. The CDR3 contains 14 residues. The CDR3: CSVDSSGSRHEQYF. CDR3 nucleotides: TGCAGCGTTGACTCTAGCGGGAGTCGCCACGAGCAGTACTTC.

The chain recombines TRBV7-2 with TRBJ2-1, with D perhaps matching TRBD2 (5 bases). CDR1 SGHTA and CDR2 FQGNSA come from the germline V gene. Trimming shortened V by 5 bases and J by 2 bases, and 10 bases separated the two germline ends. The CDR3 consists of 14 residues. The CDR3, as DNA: TGTGCCAGCAGCCCCGGACTGGCCTACAATGAGCAGTTCTTC. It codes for CASSPGLAYNEQFF.

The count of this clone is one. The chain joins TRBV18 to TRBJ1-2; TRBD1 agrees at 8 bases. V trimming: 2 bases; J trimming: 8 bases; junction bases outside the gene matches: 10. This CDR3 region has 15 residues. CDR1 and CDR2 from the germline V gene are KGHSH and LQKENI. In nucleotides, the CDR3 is TGTGCCAGCTCACCAATTACCGGACAGGGAGGGGGCTACACCTTC. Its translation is CASSPITGQGGGYTF.

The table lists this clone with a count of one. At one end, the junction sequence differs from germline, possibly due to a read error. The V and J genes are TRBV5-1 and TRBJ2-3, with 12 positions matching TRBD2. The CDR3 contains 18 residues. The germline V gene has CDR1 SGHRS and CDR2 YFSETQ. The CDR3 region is CASSLATTSGSEADTQYF. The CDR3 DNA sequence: TGCGCCAGCAGTTTGGCGACGACTAGCGGGAGCGAGGCAGATACGCAGTATTTT.

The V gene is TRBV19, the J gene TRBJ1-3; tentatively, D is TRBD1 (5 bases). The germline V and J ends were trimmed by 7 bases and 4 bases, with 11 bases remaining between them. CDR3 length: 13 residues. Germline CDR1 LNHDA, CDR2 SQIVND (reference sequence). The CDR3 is CASKKQGGNTIYF. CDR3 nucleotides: TGTGCCAGTAAAAAGCAGGGCGGAAACACCATATATTTT.

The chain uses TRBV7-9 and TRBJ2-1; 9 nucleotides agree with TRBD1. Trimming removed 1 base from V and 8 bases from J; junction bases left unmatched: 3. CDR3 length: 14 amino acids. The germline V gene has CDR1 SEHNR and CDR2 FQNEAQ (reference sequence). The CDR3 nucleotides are TGTGCCAGCAGCTTAGGGTGGACAGGGGATGAGCAGTTCTTC. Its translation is CASSLGWTGDEQFF.